These 16 T cell receptor beta chains originate from one sample sequenced in a study of T cell repertoires and leukemia-associated antigens. Their specific antigens are unknown. A single record per CDR3 protein comes from TCRdb applying MiXCR to the 5' RACE reads. This table holds 11,000 to 15,000 distinct CDR3 sequences, 35% to 45% found once. The source material was CD3+ T cells sorted from blood and cultured. All receptors come from a female donor in good health.

The rearrangement joins TRBV27 to TRBJ2-7; 8 nucleotides align to TRBD1. Germline V gives CDR1 MNHEY, CDR2 SMNVEV (reference sequence). V lost 6 bases, J lost 2 bases, and 6 bases stayed unmatched. This CDR3 comprises 14 residues. DNA for the CDR3: TGTGCCAGCAGCACCAGGACAGGGACCTACGAGCAGTACTTC. It encodes CASSTRTGTYEQYF.

As concerns this clonotype: This may come from a read error, since a much larger clone is one base off. The chain links TRBV19 to TRBJ2-1; 7 bases match TRBD2. Germline V lookup: CDR1 LNHDA, CDR2 SQIVND (reference sequence). This CDR3 has 16 residues. The CDR3 bases are TGTGCCGGTAGTATAGATCCGGCGGGAGAGCTCAATGAGCAGTTCTTC. Protein: CAGSIDPAGELNEQFF.

With respect to this clonotype: It is unclear where the CDR3 begins or ends on the DNA, so no DNA is shown, and the CDR3 is as TCRdb lists it. The V gene is TRBV9, the J gene TRBJ1-6. From its first to its last residue, the CDR3 has 19 amino acids. CDR1 is SGDLS, CDR2 YYNGEE, per germline. CDR3 amino acids: CASSFYICSATDHNSPLHF.

V gene TRBV12-3 or TRBV12-4 combines with J gene TRBJ1-5, with 11 bases identical to TRBD1. The V gene end was trimmed by 6 bases and the J gene end by 0 bases; junction bases not matched to a gene: 7. This CDR3 has 17 amino acids. CDR3 protein: CASSTGTGGVSNQPQHF. Written as DNA, the CDR3 is TGTGCCAGCAGCACCGGGACAGGGGGGGTTAGCAATCAGCCCCAGCATTTT.

J is TRBJ2-3 and V is TRBV20-1, with no clear D. Trimming removed 5 bases from V and 6 bases from J, with 21 bases in between. This CDR3 comprises 15 residues. Germline V gives CDR1 DFQATT, CDR2 SNEGSKA (reference sequence). CDR3 loop: CSAGHRAPTADTQYF. CDR3 nucleotide sequence: TGCAGTGCTGGGCACCGGGCTCCGACCGCGGATACGCAGTATTTT.

In this sample, this clonotype is medium-sized. The genes are TRBV27 and TRBJ2-7; D is undetermined. CDR1 and CDR2 (germline): MNHEY, SMNVEV (reference sequence). The CDR3 consists of 13 residues. Trimming shortened V by 6 bases and J by 2 bases, and 11 bases separated the two germline ends. The CDR3, as DNA: TGTGCCAGCAGCTCGGGCCTAACCTACGAGCAGTACTTC. Translating gives CASSSGLTYEQYF.

As concerns this clonotype: One end of the junction fails to match germline, which may point to a read error. V and J are TRBV11-3 and TRBJ2-1; possible D gene TRBD2, 6 bases. The V gene's germline CDR1 is SGHNT and CDR2 YENEEA. The CDR3 has 18 residues. The CDR3 here is CASSLEGQGGTSYNEQLF. The CDR3 nucleotides are TGTGCCAGCAGCTTAGAGGGCCAGGGAGGTACCTCCTACAATGAGCAGCTCTTC.

Only a few counts were recorded for this clonotype. The chain has TRBV4-1 and TRBJ2-1, with 7 bases identical to TRBD2. Trimming took 0 bases from V and 2 from J; bases not matched to a gene: 4. The CDR3 contains 16 residues. Looked up from germline, CDR1 is MGHRA and CDR2 is YSYEKL. In DNA, the CDR3 is TGCGCCAGCAGCCAAGAGGCGGGAGTCCCCTACAATGAGCAGTTCTTC. Encoded protein: CASSQEAGVPYNEQFF.

The genes are TRBV29-1 and TRBJ2-2, with a possible D match to TRBD2 (6 bases). The CDR3 spans 15 residues. V was trimmed by 7 bases and J by 4 bases, leaving 19 bases between them. Germline V gene data show CDR1 as SQVTM and CDR2 as ANQGSEA. Here the CDR3 reads CSAGVGRGATGELFF. The CDR3 DNA reads TGCAGCGCCGGGGTGGGGCGGGGTGCCACCGGGGAGCTGTTTTTT.

The J gene is TRBJ1-2, the V gene TRBV10-3; 8 bases fit TRBD1. Per germline, CDR1 ENHRY and CDR2 SYGVKD. V lost 0 bases, J lost 7 bases, and 4 bases stayed unmatched. The length of the CDR3 is 14 residues. The CDR3, as DNA: TGTGCCATCAGTGAGTCGGACAGGGTTGGTGGCTACACCTTC. Translation: CAISESDRVGGYTF.

The J gene is TRBJ2-7, the V gene TRBV29-1, with D unclear. CDR1 is SQVTM and CDR2 is ANQGSEA in the germline V gene. Trimming removed 2 bases at V and 0 bases at J, with 5 bases between. The CDR3 has 12 amino acids. This CDR3 is CSVESSSYEQYF. CDR3 coding DNA: TGCAGCGTTGAATCCTCCTCCTACGAGCAGTACTTC.

By share, this clonotype ranks as medium-sized. This chain connects TRBV5-1 to TRBJ2-5; D gene ambiguous. This CDR3 comprises 13 residues. Per the germline V gene, CDR1 is SGHRS and CDR2 is YFSETQ. The V end lost 4 bases, the J end lost 1 base, and 8 bases lay between the germline ends. In DNA form, the CDR3 reads TGCGCCAGCAGCCGACGGCCCCAAGAGACCCAGTACTTC. This codes for CASSRRPQETQYF.

The rearrangement joins TRBV4-1 to TRBJ2-5; D remains unclear. CDR1 is MGHRA and CDR2 is YSYEKL in the germline V gene. The CDR3 loop spans 16 amino acids. Trimming removed 0 bases at V and 5 bases at J, with 16 bases between. The chain's CDR3 is CASSQDTTPSEETQYF. CDR3 coding DNA: TGCGCCAGCAGCCAAGATACGACACCGAGTGAGGAGACCCAGTACTTC.

The V call is TRBV4-1, the J call TRBJ1-4; TRBD1 agrees at 8 bases. This CDR3 is 16 amino acids long. With 5 bases clipped from V and 7 bases from J, the junction kept 12 bases outside the gene matches. The germline gives CDR1 MGHRA, CDR2 YSYEKL. The CDR3, as DNA: TGCGCCAGCAGCTCAGGACAGGGCCTACCTTTTGAAAAACTGTTTTTT. It yields the protein CASSSGQGLPFEKLFF.

In its sample, this clonotype is medium-sized. The rearrangement joins TRBV20-1 to TRBJ2-3, with D hard to call. CDR3 length: 13 amino acids. Trimming pared 8 bases from V and 3 bases from J, leaving 15 bases between. Germline-derived CDR1 and CDR2 are DFQATT and SNEGSKA (reference sequence). CDR3 nucleotides: TGCAGTCCCCGGGTCACAACAACAGATACGCAGTATTTT. This sequence encodes CSPRVTTTDTQYF.

This clonotype was seen ten or more times. The CDR3 nucleotides are TGTGCCAGCAACCCGAGTACGGGCCACTCCTACGAGCAGTACTTC. This translates into CASNPSTGHSYEQYF. The genes are TRBV6-2 or TRBV6-3 and TRBJ2-7; no reliable D call. The CDR3 totals 15 residues. Germline values: CDR1 MNHEY, CDR2 SVGEGT. Between the trimmed V and J ends, which lost 7 bases and 0 bases, there was a span of 16 bases.